The following is a T cell receptor (beta chain) sequence with its context. Its ends do not fully match the called genes, so a read error is possible. The data were taken from a study of siplizumab effects on memory and regulatory T cells. Generated by immunoSEQ multiplex PCR, the TCRdb table keeps only in-frame clones and is missing some. The table shows 100,000 to 110,000 clones, with 91% occurring only once. In germline, CDR1 is LNHDA, CDR2 SQIVND (reference sequence). The CDR3 has 15 amino acids. The receptor's source is a human donor in good health. Source material: CD4+ T cells sorted from blood. The chain recombines TRBV19 with TRBJ1-2; a weak D match, TRBD1 (5 bases). In nucleotides, the CDR3 is TGTGCCAGTAGTCCCCGGGACGGACTTAACTATGGCCACACCTTC. Encoded protein: CASSPRDGLNYGHTF.